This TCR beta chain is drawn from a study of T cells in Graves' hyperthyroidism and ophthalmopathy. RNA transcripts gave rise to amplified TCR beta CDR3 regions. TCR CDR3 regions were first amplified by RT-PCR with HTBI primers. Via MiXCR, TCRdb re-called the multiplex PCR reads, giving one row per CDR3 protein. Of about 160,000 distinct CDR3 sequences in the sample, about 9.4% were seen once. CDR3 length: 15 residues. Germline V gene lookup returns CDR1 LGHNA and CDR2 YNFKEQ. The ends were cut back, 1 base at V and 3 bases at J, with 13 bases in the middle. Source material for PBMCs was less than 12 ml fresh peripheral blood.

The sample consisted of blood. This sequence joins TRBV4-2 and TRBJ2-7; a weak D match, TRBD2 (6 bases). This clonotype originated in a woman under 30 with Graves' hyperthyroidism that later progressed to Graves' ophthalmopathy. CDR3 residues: CASSQASGRFYEQYF. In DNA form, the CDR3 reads TGTGCCAGCAGCCAAGCCTCCGGGAGATTCTACGAGCAGTACTTC.